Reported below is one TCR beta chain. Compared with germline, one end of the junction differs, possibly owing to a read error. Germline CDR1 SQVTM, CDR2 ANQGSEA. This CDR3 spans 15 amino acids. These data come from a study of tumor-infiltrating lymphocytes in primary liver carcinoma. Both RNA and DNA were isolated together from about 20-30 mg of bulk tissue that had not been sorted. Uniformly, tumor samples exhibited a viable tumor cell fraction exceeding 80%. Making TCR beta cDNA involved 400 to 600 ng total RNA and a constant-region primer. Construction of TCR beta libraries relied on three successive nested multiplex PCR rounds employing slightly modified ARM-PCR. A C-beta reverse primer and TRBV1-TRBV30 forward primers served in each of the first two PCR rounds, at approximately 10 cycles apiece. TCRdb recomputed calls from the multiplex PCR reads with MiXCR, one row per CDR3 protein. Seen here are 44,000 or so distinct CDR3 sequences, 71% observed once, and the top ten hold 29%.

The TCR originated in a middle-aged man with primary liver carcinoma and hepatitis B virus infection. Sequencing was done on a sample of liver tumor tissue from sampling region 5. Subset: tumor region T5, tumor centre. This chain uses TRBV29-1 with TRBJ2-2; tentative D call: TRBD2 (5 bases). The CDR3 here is CSVEKEQSNTGELFF. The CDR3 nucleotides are TGTAGCGTCGAGAAGGAACAGTCGAACACCGGGGAGCTGTTTTTT.